The text below deals with one T cell receptor beta chain. These data originate in a study of blood T cell repertoires in COVID-19. Across the study: The origin of the acute and convalescent COVID-19 samples was the United States, Italy and Spain.

Libraries were prepared by immunoSEQ multiplex PCR; TCRdb keeps only in-frame clonotypes and omits some of them. The data contain over 200,000 clones, approximately 84% of them singletons. This sequence was found in a woman aged 45-65 years with active or convalescent COVID-19. The material sequenced was peripheral blood.

The chain's CDR3 is CASGLRTEAFF. CDR3 DNA sequence: TGTGCCAGCGGACTACGGACTGAAGCTTTCTTT. The chain joins TRBV27 to TRBJ1-1; D not certain. This CDR3 is built from 11 residues. Per germline, CDR1 MNHEY and CDR2 SMNVEV (reference sequence). V lost 8 bases, J lost 5 bases, and 9 bases lay in between.